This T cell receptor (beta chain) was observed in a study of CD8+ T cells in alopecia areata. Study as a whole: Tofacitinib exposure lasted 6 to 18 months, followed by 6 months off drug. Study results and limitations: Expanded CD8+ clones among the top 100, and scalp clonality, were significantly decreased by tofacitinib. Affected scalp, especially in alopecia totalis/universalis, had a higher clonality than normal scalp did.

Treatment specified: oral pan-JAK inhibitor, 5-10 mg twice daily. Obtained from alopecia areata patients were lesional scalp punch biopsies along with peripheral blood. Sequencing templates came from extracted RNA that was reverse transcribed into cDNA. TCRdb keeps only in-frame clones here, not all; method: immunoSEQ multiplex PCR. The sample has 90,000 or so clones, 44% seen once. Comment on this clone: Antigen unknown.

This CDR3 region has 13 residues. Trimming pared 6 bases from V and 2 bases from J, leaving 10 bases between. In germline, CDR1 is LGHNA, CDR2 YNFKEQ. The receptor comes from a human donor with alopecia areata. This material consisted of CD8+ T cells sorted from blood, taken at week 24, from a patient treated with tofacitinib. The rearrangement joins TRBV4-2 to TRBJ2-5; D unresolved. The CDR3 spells CASSEWLQETQYF. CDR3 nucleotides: TGTGCCAGCAGTGAGTGGCTACAAGAGACCCAGTACTTC.